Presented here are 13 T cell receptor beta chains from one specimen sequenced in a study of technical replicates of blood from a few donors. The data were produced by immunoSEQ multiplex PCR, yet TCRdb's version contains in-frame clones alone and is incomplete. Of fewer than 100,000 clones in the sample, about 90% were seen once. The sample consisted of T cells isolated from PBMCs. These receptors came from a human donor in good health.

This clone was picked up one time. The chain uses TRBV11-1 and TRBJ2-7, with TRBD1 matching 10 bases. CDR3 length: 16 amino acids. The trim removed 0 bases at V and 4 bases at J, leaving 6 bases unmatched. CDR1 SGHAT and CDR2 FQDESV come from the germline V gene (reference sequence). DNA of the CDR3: TGTGCCAGCAGCTTAGCGAGGACAGGGGGTATTTACGAGCAGTACTTC. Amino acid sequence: CASSLARTGGIYEQYF.

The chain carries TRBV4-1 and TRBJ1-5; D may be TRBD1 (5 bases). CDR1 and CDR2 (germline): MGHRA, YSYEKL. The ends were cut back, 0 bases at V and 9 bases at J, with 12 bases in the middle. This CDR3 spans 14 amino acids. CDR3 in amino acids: CASSQDHGGWPQHF. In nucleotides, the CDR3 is TGCGCCAGCAGCCAAGATCACGGGGGATGGCCCCAGCATTTT.

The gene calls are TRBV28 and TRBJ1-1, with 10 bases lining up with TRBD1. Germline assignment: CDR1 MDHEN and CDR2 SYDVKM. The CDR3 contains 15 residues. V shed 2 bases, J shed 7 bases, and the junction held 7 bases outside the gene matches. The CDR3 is CASSLPGQGRGEAFF. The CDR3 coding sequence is TGTGCCAGCAGTTTACCGGGACAGGGGAGGGGTGAAGCTTTCTTT.

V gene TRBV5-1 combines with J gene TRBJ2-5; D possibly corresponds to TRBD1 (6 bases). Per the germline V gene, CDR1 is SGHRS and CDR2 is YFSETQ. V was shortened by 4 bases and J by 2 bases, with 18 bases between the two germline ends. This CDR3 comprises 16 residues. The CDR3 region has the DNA TGCGCCAGCAGCCCCCTGAGCGGCGGACAGCAAGAGACCCAGTACTTC. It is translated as CASSPLSGGQQETQYF.

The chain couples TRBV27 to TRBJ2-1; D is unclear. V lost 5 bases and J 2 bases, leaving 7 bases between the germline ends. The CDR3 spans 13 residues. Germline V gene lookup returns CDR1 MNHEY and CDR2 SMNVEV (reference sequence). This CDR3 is CASSTQPYNEQFF. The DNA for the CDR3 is TGTGCCAGCAGTACACAGCCCTACAATGAGCAGTTCTTC.

The CDR3 DNA sequence: TGCGCCAGCAGCCGGACTAGCGCATCCACCTACGAGCAGTACTTC. Its protein is CASSRTSASTYEQYF. The V call is TRBV5-1, the J call TRBJ2-7, with 9 bases that match TRBD2. Germline assignment: CDR1 SGHRS and CDR2 YFSETQ. CDR3 size: 15 residues. V dropped 4 bases and J dropped 2; count of bases not matched to a gene: 7. The entire variable domain, with the rest obtained from reference TRBV5-1 and TRBJ2-7, is as follows: KAGVTQTPRYLIKTRGQQVTLSCSPISGHRSVSWYQQTPGQGLQFLFEYFSETQRNKGNFPGRFSGRQFSNSRSEMNVSTLELGDSALYLCASSRTSASTYEQYFGPGTRLTVT.

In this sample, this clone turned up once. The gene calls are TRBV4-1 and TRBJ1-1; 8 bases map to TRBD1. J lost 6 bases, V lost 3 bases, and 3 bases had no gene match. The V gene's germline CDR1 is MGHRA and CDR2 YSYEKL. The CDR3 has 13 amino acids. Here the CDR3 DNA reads TGCGCCAGCAGCCAGACAGGGGTGGCTGAAGCTTTCTTT. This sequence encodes CASSQTGVAEAFF.

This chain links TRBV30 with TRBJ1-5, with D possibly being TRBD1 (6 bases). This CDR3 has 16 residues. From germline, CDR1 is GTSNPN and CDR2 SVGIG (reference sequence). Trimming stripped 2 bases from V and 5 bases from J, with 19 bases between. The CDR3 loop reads CAWSLGVGGADQPQHF. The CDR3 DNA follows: TGTGCCTGGAGTTTGGGGGTCGGGGGGGCAGATCAGCCCCAGCATTTT.

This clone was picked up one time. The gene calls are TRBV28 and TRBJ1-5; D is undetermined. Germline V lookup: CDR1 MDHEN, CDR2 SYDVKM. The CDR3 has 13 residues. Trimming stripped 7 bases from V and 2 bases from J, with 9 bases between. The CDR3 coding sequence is TGTGCCAGCATGTCTCCGGGCAATCAGCCCCAGCATTTT. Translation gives CASMSPGNQPQHF.

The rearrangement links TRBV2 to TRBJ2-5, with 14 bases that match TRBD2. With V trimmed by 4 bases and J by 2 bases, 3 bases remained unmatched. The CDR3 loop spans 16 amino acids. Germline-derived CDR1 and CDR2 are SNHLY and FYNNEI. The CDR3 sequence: CASSGLAGGRQETQYF. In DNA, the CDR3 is TGTGCCAGCAGTGGACTAGCGGGGGGGAGACAAGAGACCCAGTACTTC.

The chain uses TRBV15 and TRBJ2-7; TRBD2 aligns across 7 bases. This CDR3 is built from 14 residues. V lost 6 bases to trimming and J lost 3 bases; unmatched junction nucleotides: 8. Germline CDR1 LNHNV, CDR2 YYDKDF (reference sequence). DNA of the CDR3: TGTGCCACCAGAGGGGAGGGTGGGATCTACGAGCAGTACTTC. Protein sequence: CATRGEGGIYEQYF.

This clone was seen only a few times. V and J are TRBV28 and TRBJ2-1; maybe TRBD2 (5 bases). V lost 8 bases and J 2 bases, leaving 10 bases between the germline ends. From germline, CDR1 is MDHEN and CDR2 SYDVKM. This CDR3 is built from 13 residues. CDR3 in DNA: TGTGCCAGCGGCGGAGGCACCTACAATGAGCAGTTCTTC. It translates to CASGGGTYNEQFF.

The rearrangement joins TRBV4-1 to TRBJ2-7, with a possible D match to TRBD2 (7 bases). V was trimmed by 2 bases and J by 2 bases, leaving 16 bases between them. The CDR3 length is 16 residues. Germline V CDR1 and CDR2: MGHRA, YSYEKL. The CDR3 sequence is CASSQPAGTTPYEQYF. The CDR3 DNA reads TGCGCCAGCAGCCAACCAGCGGGGACAACCCCCTACGAGCAGTACTTC.